A selection of T cell receptor beta chains follows, all from one sample in a study of blood T cells in healthy people across ages. One entry per CDR3 protein, called by TCRdb with MiXCR from the 5' RACE reads. This sample carries a few hundred thousand distinct CDR3 sequences, 27% of them seen once, and the ten largest clones take approximately 17%. The specimen sequenced was blood. These receptors came from a woman in her seventies in good health. Each CDR3 is given with its conserved first and last residue. Each record gives: V gene, D gene, clone size, J gene, CDR3 DNA, CDR3 protein. A D gene is named only where the DNA matches it firmly. Rows may omit the clone size; those that give it use once, few, many or a size class.

v_call: TRBV9; d_call: .; clone_size: few; j_call: TRBJ2-3; cdr3_nt: TGTGCCAGCAGCGGAGGACCGGAGGAGGGAGACACGCAGTATTTT; cdr3_aa: CASSGGPEEGDTQYF
v_call: TRBV20-1; d_call: .; clone_size: .; j_call: TRBJ2-5; cdr3_nt: TGCAGTGCTAGACACGTTCAAGAGACCCAGTACTTC; cdr3_aa: CSARHVQETQYF
v_call: TRBV7-9; d_call: TRBD1; clone_size: .; j_call: TRBJ1-5; cdr3_nt: TGTGCCAGCAGCTTAAGTACAGGGGGTCAGCCCCAGCATTTT; cdr3_aa: CASSLSTGGQPQHF
v_call: TRBV15; d_call: TRBD2; clone_size: .; j_call: TRBJ2-3; cdr3_nt: TGTGCCACCAGCAGAGGACTAGCGCCAGATACGCAGTATTTT; cdr3_aa: CATSRGLAPDTQYF
v_call: TRBV7-8; d_call: TRBD2; clone_size: few; j_call: TRBJ2-7; cdr3_nt: TGTGCCAGCAGCTTAGTGGGACTAGCGGGGGCCAAGACCTACGAGCAGTACTTC; cdr3_aa: CASSLVGLAGAKTYEQYF
v_call: TRBV7-3; d_call: .; clone_size: few; j_call: TRBJ2-5; cdr3_nt: TGTGCCAGCAGCTTAAATCAAGCGACGGAGACCCAGTACTTC; cdr3_aa: CASSLNQATETQYF
v_call: TRBV9; d_call: .; clone_size: .; j_call: TRBJ2-1; cdr3_nt: TGTGCCAGCACCCCCGGACAATCCTACAATGAGCAGTTCTTC; cdr3_aa: CASTPGQSYNEQFF
v_call: TRBV20-1; d_call: TRBD2; clone_size: few; j_call: TRBJ2-1; cdr3_nt: TGCAGTGCGGCGGGGGGTTGGCAGTTCTTC; cdr3_aa: CSAAGGWQFF
v_call: TRBV28; d_call: .; clone_size: few; j_call: TRBJ1-2; cdr3_nt: TGTGCCAGCAGTTTCCGGGGCTATGGCTACACCTTC; cdr3_aa: CASSFRGYGYTF
v_call: TRBV5-1; d_call: TRBD2; clone_size: .; j_call: TRBJ2-1; cdr3_nt: TGCGCCAGCAGCCGCGGGGGGTCAGAATCCTACAATGAGCAGTTCTTC; cdr3_aa: CASSRGGSESYNEQFF
v_call: TRBV5-1; d_call: TRBD2; clone_size: few; j_call: TRBJ2-3; cdr3_nt: TGCGCCAGCCGCCCATCCCCTAGCGGGGGAACAGATACGCAGTATTTT; cdr3_aa: CASRPSPSGGTDTQYF
v_call: TRBV11-3; d_call: .; clone_size: few; j_call: TRBJ1-1; cdr3_nt: TGTGCCAGCAGCTTAAGTGGGGCACAGGAAGCTTTCTTT; cdr3_aa: CASSLSGAQEAFF
v_call: TRBV5-1; d_call: TRBD1; clone_size: .; j_call: TRBJ2-7; cdr3_nt: TGCGCCAGCAGCAAAGACAGGGAGTACGAGCAGTACTTC; cdr3_aa: CASSKDREYEQYF
v_call: TRBV6-2/TRBV6-3; d_call: .; clone_size: .; j_call: TRBJ1-5; cdr3_nt: TGTGCCAGCATTTACCCCAGGGGAAGCAATCAGCCCCAGCATTTT; cdr3_aa: CASIYPRGSNQPQHF
v_call: TRBV10-2; d_call: .; clone_size: few; j_call: TRBJ2-7; cdr3_nt: TGCGCCAGCAGTGAGCTTGGTTACGAGCAGTACTTC; cdr3_aa: CASSELGYEQYF
v_call: TRBV5-1; d_call: .; clone_size: few; j_call: TRBJ1-5; cdr3_nt: TGCGCCAGCAGCTTGTCCGGAGGAGGGAAGCCCCAGCATTTT; cdr3_aa: CASSLSGGGKPQHF
v_call: TRBV18; d_call: .; clone_size: few; j_call: TRBJ1-2; cdr3_nt: TGTGCCAGCTCACCACGGCAGGTGGCCTTGGAGGGCTACACCTTC; cdr3_aa: CASSPRQVALEGYTF
v_call: TRBV5-1; d_call: .; clone_size: .; j_call: TRBJ2-1; cdr3_nt: TGCGCCAGCAGCTTGTACGGTGACTCCTACAATGAGCAGTTCTTC; cdr3_aa: CASSLYGDSYNEQFF
v_call: TRBV7-9; d_call: TRBD1; clone_size: .; j_call: TRBJ2-4; cdr3_nt: TGTGCCAGCAGACGGCAGGGGGCCTACAAAAACATTCAGTACTTC; cdr3_aa: CASRRQGAYKNIQYF
v_call: TRBV20-1; d_call: TRBD2; clone_size: many; j_call: TRBJ2-3; cdr3_nt: TGCAGCGCAGGGACTAGCGGGGCCACAGATACGCAGTATTTT; cdr3_aa: CSAGTSGATDTQYF
v_call: TRBV27; d_call: .; clone_size: .; j_call: TRBJ1-5; cdr3_nt: TGTGCCAGCAACCCCACTGGGGTCAATCAGCCCCAGCATTTT; cdr3_aa: CASNPTGVNQPQHF
v_call: TRBV20-1; d_call: TRBD2; clone_size: many; j_call: TRBJ2-7; cdr3_nt: TGCAGTGCGCAGCGGGGGATTAACTACGAGCAGTACTTC; cdr3_aa: CSAQRGINYEQYF
v_call: TRBV5-1; d_call: .; clone_size: few; j_call: TRBJ2-4; cdr3_nt: TGCGCCAGCAGCCCCGAGACCCAAAACATTCAGTACTTC; cdr3_aa: CASSPETQNIQYF
v_call: TRBV20-1; d_call: .; clone_size: many; j_call: TRBJ2-7; cdr3_nt: TGCAGTGCTAGAAGTACCCTCGCCTCCTACGAGCAGTACTTC; cdr3_aa: CSARSTLASYEQYF
v_call: TRBV27; d_call: TRBD2; clone_size: .; j_call: TRBJ2-7; cdr3_nt: TGTGCCAGCAGTGAGTCCGGGACTAGAGGTTCCTACGAGCAGTACTTC; cdr3_aa: CASSESGTRGSYEQYF
v_call: TRBV20-1; d_call: .; clone_size: .; j_call: TRBJ2-5; cdr3_nt: TGCAGTGCTAGAGAAGGGTCTTTTGAGGAGACCCAGTACTTC; cdr3_aa: CSAREGSFEETQYF
v_call: TRBV5-1; d_call: .; clone_size: .; j_call: TRBJ2-1; cdr3_nt: TGCGCCAGCAGCCCAACCTTGGGTTACAGGGACAATGAGCAGTTCTTC; cdr3_aa: CASSPTLGYRDNEQFF
v_call: TRBV5-5; d_call: .; clone_size: once; j_call: TRBJ2-3; cdr3_nt: TGTGCCAGCAGCTTACGGGGACAACTCACAGATACGCAGTATTTT; cdr3_aa: CASSLRGQLTDTQYF
v_call: TRBV10-3; d_call: TRBD2; clone_size: few; j_call: TRBJ2-6; cdr3_nt: TGTGCTACGAGCGGGGGCAGGACTGGGGCCAACGTCCTGACTTTC; cdr3_aa: CATSGGRTGANVLTF